This passage covers 6 T cell receptor beta chains from one sample sequenced in a study of T cells after yellow fever vaccination. TCRdb reanalysed the 5' RACE reads using MiXCR and keeps one entry per CDR3 protein. The table has some 350,000 distinct CDR3 sequences, 8% to 10% seen once. Sequences were derived from PBMCs, sampled on the day of the first yellow fever vaccination. These receptors came from a man between 18 and 35 years old who received the YFV17D yellow fever vaccine.

The chain joins TRBV12-3 or TRBV12-4 to TRBJ1-5; D is possibly TRBD1 (5 bases). CDR3 length equals 16 residues. V gave up 1 base and J gave up 1 base, with 11 bases separating them. The CDR3 loop is CASSLGSQGSNQPQHF. DNA for the CDR3: TGTGCCAGCAGTTTAGGGTCTCAGGGAAGCAATCAGCCCCAGCATTTT.

This clonotype turned up a few times. This chain joins TRBV7-2 and TRBJ1-6; 7 bases are shared with TRBD1. The CDR3 has 17 amino acids. CDR1 and CDR2 (germline): SGHTA, FQGNSA. V gave up 5 bases and J gave up 6 bases; unmatched junction bases: 13. CDR3 sequence reads: CASSPRTGFPLNSPLHF. CDR3 coding DNA: TGTGCCAGCAGCCCCCGGACAGGTTTCCCCCTTAATTCACCCCTCCACTTT. The variable domain in full, completed from reference TRBV7-2 and TRBJ1-6, reads GAGVSQSPSNKVTEKGKDVELRCDPISGHTALYWYRQSLGQGLEFLIYFQGNSAPDKSGLPSDRFSAERTGGSVSTLTIQRTQQEDSAVYLCASSPRTGFPLNSPLHFGNGTRLTVT.

Only a few counts were recorded for this clonotype. This chain connects TRBV4-3 to TRBJ2-2; TRBD1 matches at 8 bases. The CDR3 is made up of 16 amino acids. Germline CDR1 LGHNA, CDR2 YSLEER. J lost 5 bases, V lost 1 base, and 6 bases had no gene match. CDR3 DNA sequence: TGCGCCAGCAGCCAAGGGGTGGGACAGGCAACCGGGGAGCTGTTTTTT. Translation: CASSQGVGQATGELFF.

This clonotype was detected only a few times. The DNA of the CDR3 is TGTGCCAGCAGCCAAGGGTACGGGTCCACCGGGGAGCTGTTTTTT. It yields the protein CASSQGYGSTGELFF. The chain is built from TRBV4-2 and TRBJ2-2; D gene ambiguous. The CDR3 consists of 15 residues. Looked up from germline, CDR1 is LGHNA and CDR2 is YNFKEQ. Trimming took 1 base from V and 4 from J, leaving 10 bases between them.

The chain has TRBV9 and TRBJ1-6; a possible D gene is TRBD1 (6 bases). Trimming took off 6 bases at V and 6 bases at J, with 16 bases between the two ends. Per germline, CDR1 SGDLS and CDR2 YYNGEE. CDR3 length: 15 residues. CDR3 in amino acids: CASNPEGGPNSPLHF. DNA for the CDR3: TGTGCCAGCAACCCAGAGGGGGGGCCTAATTCACCCCTCCACTTT.

The V call is TRBV24-1, the J call TRBJ2-5; no clear D. Germline CDR1 KGHDR, CDR2 SFDVKD. The length of the CDR3 is 13 residues. The V gene lost 3 bases and the J gene lost 5 bases, with 9 bases spanning the gap. The CDR3 region is CATSDAHGETQYF. The CDR3 DNA sequence: TGTGCCACCAGTGATGCCCACGGGGAGACCCAGTACTTC.